This T cell receptor (beta chain) is from a study of shared T cell receptors in the human thymus. Sequencing used immunoSEQ multiplex PCR; TCRdb keeps in-frame clones, though not all of them. The sample lists 600,000 or so clones; about 90% were seen once. The germline V gene encodes CDR1 WNHNN and CDR2 SYGVQD (reference sequence). The ends were cut back, 0 bases at V and 1 base at J, with 11 bases in the middle. CDR3 length: 16 residues. The same sample was also used in a study of human thymus T cells. That paper states: Infants, healthy and Finnish, who were having corrective surgery for congenital heart defects served as donors. It was from resections taken during corrective heart surgery that the thymus tissue came. Repertoires from thymus and blood appeared to show biased V and J gene usage. Unrelated individuals were reported by related research to share highly overlapping thymic repertoires.

The sequence was collected from a boy younger than two with a congenital heart defect. This rearrangement joins TRBV10-1 to TRBJ2-3; weak D call: TRBD1 (5 bases). Sequencing was carried out using thymocytes. CDR3 nucleotides: TGCGCCAGCAGTGAGTCGATCCAGGGCCGCACAGATACGCAGTATTTT. Amino acid sequence: CASSESIQGRTDTQYF.